One sample yielded the 32 T cell receptor beta chains listed below, sequenced in a study of shared clonotypes between healthy human individuals. Sequencing was performed with immunoSEQ multiplex PCR; in TCRdb, only in-frame clones are kept and a portion is missing. The repertoire includes some 690,000 clones, 90% of them detected once, and about 34% sits in the top ten. Sequenced sample: memory CD8+ T cells from PBMCs. This sample's subset: CD45RO+ cells pooled with CCR7-negative TemRA cells. These TCRs come from a man younger than 35 in good health. Some clones in this sample may be carry-over from other donors' samples.

This chain joins TRBV19 and TRBJ1-5; TRBD1 agrees at 7 bases. The germline V gene has CDR1 LNHDA and CDR2 SQIVND (reference sequence). This CDR3 is built from 14 residues. Germline trimming cut 3 bases from V and 9 bases from J; bases unmatched to any gene: 8. The chain's CDR3 is CASSIGRGAWPQHF. The CDR3 DNA follows: TGTGCCAGTAGTATTGGCAGGGGGGCATGGCCCCAGCATTTT.

The CDR3 sequence is CASTPQGVKLDEQYF. DNA of the CDR3: TGTGCCAGCACACCTCAGGGGGTAAAGCTCGACGAGCAGTACTTC. The chain employs TRBV27 and TRBJ2-7, with 7 bases fitting TRBD1. Trimming cost V 7 bases and J 5 bases; bases outside gene matches: 14. Germline CDR1 MNHEY, CDR2 SMNVEV (reference sequence). The CDR3 runs 15 residues.

This chain connects TRBV27 to TRBJ2-1, with D possibly TRBD1 on 6 matching bases. CDR1 is MNHEY, CDR2 SMNVEV, per germline (reference sequence). Trimming left V 1 base short and J 5 bases short, with 9 bases between. CDR3 length equals 14 residues. CDR3 nucleotide sequence: TGTGCCAGCAGTTTATATGGGACAAACAATGAGCAGTTCTTC. It codes for CASSLYGTNNEQFF.

This sequence joins TRBV16 and TRBJ2-3; 9 positions agree with TRBD1. CDR3 length equals 15 residues. V was clipped by 5 bases and J by 2 bases; unmatched bases: 5. CDR1 KGHSY and CDR2 FQNENV come from the germline V gene. The CDR3, as DNA: TGTGCCAGCAGCGTGGGACAGGGCCTCACAGATACGCAGTATTTT. Protein: CASSVGQGLTDTQYF.

The chain combines TRBV19 with TRBJ1-1; D might be TRBD1 (6 bases). The CDR3 loop spans 14 amino acids. Germline V gene sequence: CDR1 LNHDA, CDR2 SQIVND (reference sequence). CDR3 coding DNA: TGTGCGATCAAAGAGGCAGGAGGGGGCACTGAAGCTTTCTTT. Its protein product is CAIKEAGGGTEAFF.

This sequence joins TRBV6-5 and TRBJ2-3; 13 positions match TRBD2. Germline trimming cut 4 bases from V and 4 bases from J; bases unmatched to any gene: 2. Germline V gene lookup returns CDR1 MNHEY and CDR2 SVGAGI. The CDR3 totals 15 residues. Here the CDR3 reads CASSSGLAGADTQYF. CDR3 bases: TGTGCCAGCAGTTCCGGACTAGCGGGGGCAGATACGCAGTATTTT.

The rearrangement joins TRBV19 to TRBJ2-7; D might be TRBD2 (5 bases). CDR3 size: 13 residues. CDR1 and CDR2 (germline): LNHDA, SQIVND (reference sequence). V was cut by 5 bases and J by 2 bases, with 10 bases left in between. CDR3 in amino acids: CASSLKAAYEQYF. Written as DNA, the CDR3 is TGTGCCAGTAGTTTAAAAGCGGCCTACGAGCAGTACTTC.

The J gene is TRBJ1-1, the V gene TRBV29-1; TRBD1 aligns across 8 bases. The CDR3 covers 13 residues. CDR1 and CDR2 (germline): SQVTM, ANQGSEA. The V gene end was trimmed by 3 bases and the J gene end by 5 bases; junction bases not matched to a gene: 5. The CDR3 region is CSVDGTGATEAFF. The CDR3 DNA is TGCAGCGTTGATGGGACAGGCGCGACTGAAGCTTTCTTT.

This clone was recorded once. The identical CDR3 is also encoded by other nucleotide sequences in the sample. The chain links TRBV29-1 to TRBJ1-2; D call uncertain. V lost 1 base, J lost 4 bases, and 7 bases lay in between. Germline V gene lookup returns CDR1 SQVTM and CDR2 ANQGSEA. This CDR3 has 12 amino acids. The CDR3 here is CSVEGGAYGYTF. The DNA of the CDR3 is TGCAGCGTTGAAGGGGGTGCCTATGGCTACACCTTC.

The chain uses TRBV18 and TRBJ2-7; 8 bases line up with TRBD1. J was trimmed by 0 bases and V by 0 bases; bases with no gene match: 7. Per the germline V gene, CDR1 is KGHSH and CDR2 is LQKENI. The CDR3 sequence is 17 residues long. The chain's CDR3 is CASSPPPGTGSSYEQYF. DNA of the CDR3: TGTGCCAGCTCACCACCTCCGGGGACAGGTTCCTCCTACGAGCAGTACTTC.

The J gene is TRBJ2-7, the V gene TRBV6-1; 8 bases match TRBD1. The CDR3 runs to 15 residues. Germline assignment: CDR1 MNHNS and CDR2 SASEGT. With 2 bases clipped from V and 6 bases from J, the junction kept 9 bases outside the gene matches. CDR3 in amino acids: CASSERTGWALEQYF. CDR3 nucleotide sequence: TGTGCCAGCAGTGAAAGGACAGGGTGGGCTCTCGAGCAGTACTTC.

The rearrangement uses TRBV7-9 and TRBJ2-3; D gene ambiguous. The CDR3 length is 12 residues. The V gene lost 5 bases and the J gene lost 6 bases, with 9 bases spanning the gap. Per germline, CDR1 SEHNR and CDR2 FQNEAQ (reference sequence). The CDR3 here is CASSLIPDTQYF. The CDR3 DNA reads TGTGCCAGCAGCCTAATCCCGGATACGCAGTATTTT.

In this sample, this clone turned up once. The rearrangement uses TRBV19 and TRBJ2-3; D unclear. Germline lookup yields CDR1 LNHDA and CDR2 SQIVND (reference sequence). The CDR3 is 13 residues long. Trimming shortened V by 4 bases and J by 4 bases, and 9 bases separated the two germline ends. CDR3 residues: CASSTIPADTQYF. CDR3 DNA: TGTGCCAGTAGTACGATCCCAGCAGATACGCAGTATTTT.

V and J are TRBV9 and TRBJ1-2, with a tentative D call TRBD1 (6 bases). Germline lookup yields CDR1 SGDLS and CDR2 YYNGEE. V dropped 0 bases and J dropped 2 bases, with 11 bases sitting between them. This CDR3 region has 15 residues. The CDR3, as DNA: TGTGCCAGCAGCGTAGGGAACAGGGCGAACTATGGCTACACCTTC. Protein sequence: CASSVGNRANYGYTF.

The chain combines TRBV5-1 with TRBJ2-7; perhaps TRBD2 as D (6 bases). The V end lost 4 bases, the J end lost 3 bases, and 20 bases lay between the germline ends. This CDR3 contains 16 residues. The germline CDR1 and CDR2 sequences are SGHRS and YFSETQ. This chain's CDR3 is CASSVGGAIEDYEQYF. CDR3 nucleotides: TGCGCCAGCAGCGTTGGAGGGGCTATTGAGGACTACGAGCAGTACTTC. Supplemented by reference TRBV5-1 and TRBJ2-7, the full variable domain reads KAGVTQTPRYLIKTRGQQVTLSCSPISGHRSVSWYQQTPGQGLQFLFEYFSETQRNKGNFPGRFSGRQFSNSRSEMNVSTLELGDSALYLCASSVGGAIEDYEQYFGPGTRLTVT.

The chain uses TRBV7-9 and TRBJ1-2; D call uncertain. This CDR3 comprises 15 residues. Germline-derived CDR1 and CDR2 are SEHNR and FQNEAQ (reference sequence). Between the trimmed V and J ends, which lost 1 base and 3 bases, there was a span of 12 bases. In DNA form, the CDR3 reads TGTGCCAGCAGCTTAGGGGCCCTTAGGGACTATGGCTACACCTTC. It is translated as CASSLGALRDYGYTF.

The count of this clone is one. The V call is TRBV14, the J call TRBJ1-5; the D gene is possibly TRBD1 (6 bases). Between the trimmed V and J ends, which lost 4 bases and 3 bases, there was a span of 10 bases. This CDR3 region has 14 residues. Germline V gene lookup returns CDR1 SGHDN and CDR2 FVKESK. The CDR3, as DNA: TGTGCCAGCAGCCTCACAGGGTACAATCAGCCCCAGCATTTT. This codes for CASSLTGYNQPQHF.

The gene calls are TRBV7-9 and TRBJ2-2; 7 nucleotides line up with TRBD1. Trimming cost V 6 bases and J 2 bases; bases outside gene matches: 6. The CDR3 is made up of 15 amino acids. From germline, CDR1 is SEHNR and CDR2 FQNEAQ (reference sequence). CDR3 amino acids: CASRPDRRNTGELFF. CDR3 nucleotides: TGTGCCAGCAGGCCGGACAGGAGAAACACCGGGGAGCTGTTTTTT.

This rearrangement joins TRBV5-1 to TRBJ1-2, with TRBD1 identical over 9 bases. Germline lookup yields CDR1 SGHRS and CDR2 YFSETQ. The ends lost 4 bases at V and 5 bases at J; junction bases unmatched: 9. The CDR3 has 15 amino acids. CDR3 residues: CASSTWTGEEYGYTF. CDR3 DNA sequence: TGCGCCAGCAGCACTTGGACAGGGGAGGAATATGGCTACACCTTC.

This chain connects TRBV14 to TRBJ2-7; D possibly matches TRBD1 or TRBD2 (6 bases each). Per the germline V gene, CDR1 is SGHDN and CDR2 is FVKESK. There are 20 residues in the CDR3. V was shortened by 3 bases and J by 0 bases, with 27 bases between the two germline ends. CDR3 sequence: CASSHLLLEGRRGSSYEQYF. The CDR3, as DNA: TGTGCCAGCAGCCATCTCTTATTGGAGGGCCGCAGGGGTAGCTCCTACGAGCAGTACTTC.

This chain uses TRBV6-1 with TRBJ1-2, with D tentatively TRBD1 (5 bases). This CDR3 has 12 residues. V dropped 4 bases and J dropped 8 bases, with 11 bases sitting between them. Looked up from germline, CDR1 is MNHNS and CDR2 is SASEGT. The CDR3 spells CASSGDGAGYTF. DNA of the CDR3: TGTGCCAGCAGTGGCGACGGGGCCGGCTACACCTTC.

This chain links TRBV7-8 with TRBJ1-5, with a weak D call TRBD1 (6 bases). Germline V gene lookup returns CDR1 SGHVS and CDR2 FQNEAQ. The CDR3 is made up of 15 amino acids. V was pared by 6 bases and J by 2 bases, with 14 bases between. CDR3 DNA sequence: TGTGCCAGCAGACGGGGGGCGGGGGGCAATCAGCCCCAGCATTTT. It codes for CASRRGAGGNQPQHF.

The rearrangement joins TRBV14 to TRBJ1-4, with 7 nucleotides matching TRBD1. CDR3 length equals 17 residues. Trimming removed 5 bases from V and 0 bases from J; junction bases left unmatched: 9. The germline V gene has CDR1 SGHDN and CDR2 FVKESK. The CDR3 loop reads CASSRQGFHATNEKLFF. The CDR3 DNA reads as TGTGCCAGCAGCAGACAGGGCTTTCATGCAACTAATGAAAAACTGTTTTTT.

The chain links TRBV29-1 to TRBJ2-2; D ambiguous. The ends were cut back, 0 bases at V and 6 bases at J, with 8 bases in the middle. This CDR3 spans 13 amino acids. The germline gives CDR1 SQVTM, CDR2 ANQGSEA. CDR3 nucleotides: TGCAGCGTTGAAGAGGGAAGGGCCGGGGAGCTGTTTTTT. Its translation: CSVEEGRAGELFF.

The chain links TRBV28 to TRBJ2-4, with 8 bases aligning to TRBD2. The CDR3 is 18 residues long. Per germline, CDR1 MDHEN and CDR2 SYDVKM. V was clipped by 3 bases and J by 2 bases; unmatched bases: 12. The CDR3 reads CASSFSDREGGTKNIQYF. CDR3 nucleotides: TGTGCCAGCAGTTTCTCGGACCGGGAGGGCGGGACCAAAAACATTCAGTACTTC. The variable domain in full, with the rest retrieved from reference TRBV28 and TRBJ2-4, is DVKVTQSSRYLVKRTGEKVFLECVQDMDHENMFWYRQDPGLGLRLIYFSYDVKMKEKGDIPEGYSVSREKKERFSLILESASTNQTSMYLCASSFSDREGGTKNIQYFGAGTRLSVL.

This clone occurred a few times. The V gene is TRBV4-2, the J gene TRBJ1-2, with a weak D call TRBD1 (5 bases). Germline V lookup: CDR1 LGHNA, CDR2 YNFKEQ. V was trimmed by 2 bases and J by 1 base, leaving 14 bases between them. This CDR3 contains 16 residues. The CDR3 bases are TGTGCCAGCAGCCAAACGCAGACAGCAAGTAACTATGGCTACACCTTC. Amino acids: CASSQTQTASNYGYTF.

This clone was detected only once. V and J are TRBV7-9 and TRBJ2-7, with a tentative D call TRBD1 (6 bases). The germline gives CDR1 SEHNR, CDR2 FQNEAQ (reference sequence). The germline V and J ends were trimmed by 3 bases and 5 bases, with 14 bases remaining between them. This CDR3 spans 14 amino acids. Here the CDR3 DNA reads TGTGCCAGCAGCTTCTCAGGGGAGTCCCACGAGCAGTACTTC. This codes for CASSFSGESHEQYF.

The chain uses TRBV19 and TRBJ2-2; no definite D call. The CDR3 loop spans 14 amino acids. Per the germline V gene, CDR1 is LNHDA and CDR2 is SQIVND (reference sequence). Deletions cut 2 bases from V and 3 bases from J, with 7 bases between. CDR3 nucleotides: TGTGCCAGTAGTATACAAGGGTACACCGGGGAGCTGTTTTTT. This gives the protein CASSIQGYTGELFF.

The chain joins TRBV7-8 to TRBJ2-2; 7 bases are a match to TRBD2. Germline V lookup: CDR1 SGHVS, CDR2 FQNEAQ. This CDR3 comprises 16 residues. V was clipped by 4 bases and J by 0 bases; unmatched bases: 5. CDR3 nucleotide sequence: TGTGCCAGCAGCTCATGGGAGGGTCCGAACACCGGGGAGCTGTTTTTT. It is translated as CASSSWEGPNTGELFF.

This clone was seen just once. This chain connects TRBV6-1 to TRBJ2-1; D uncertain. The germline V gene encodes CDR1 MNHNS and CDR2 SASEGT. This CDR3 contains 14 residues. V dropped 5 bases and J dropped 0 bases, with 8 bases sitting between them. CDR3: CASSRELSYNEQFF. Here the CDR3 DNA reads TGTGCCAGCAGTCGAGAACTCTCCTACAATGAGCAGTTCTTC.

CDR3 in DNA: TGTGCCAGCAGTGAGGGACTAGCGGGAGGGATAGGAGGAACCGGGGAGCTGTTTTTT. It specifies CASSEGLAGGIGGTGELFF. The chain employs TRBV2 and TRBJ2-2; 16 bases are shared with TRBD2. CDR3 length: 19 amino acids. After removal of 3 bases from V and 5 bases from J, the junction contained 9 bases not matched to a gene. The germline V gene encodes CDR1 SNHLY and CDR2 FYNNEI.

In regard to this clone: Other DNA sequences in the sample encode the same CDR3. The V call is TRBV5-1, the J call TRBJ2-1; D uncertain. From germline, CDR1 is SGHRS and CDR2 YFSETQ. V was cut by 0 bases and J by 2 bases, with 6 bases left in between. CDR3 size: 14 residues. CDR3 region: CASSLVGTYNEQFF. CDR3 nucleotides: TGCGCCAGCAGCTTGGTAGGGACCTACAATGAGCAGTTCTTC.